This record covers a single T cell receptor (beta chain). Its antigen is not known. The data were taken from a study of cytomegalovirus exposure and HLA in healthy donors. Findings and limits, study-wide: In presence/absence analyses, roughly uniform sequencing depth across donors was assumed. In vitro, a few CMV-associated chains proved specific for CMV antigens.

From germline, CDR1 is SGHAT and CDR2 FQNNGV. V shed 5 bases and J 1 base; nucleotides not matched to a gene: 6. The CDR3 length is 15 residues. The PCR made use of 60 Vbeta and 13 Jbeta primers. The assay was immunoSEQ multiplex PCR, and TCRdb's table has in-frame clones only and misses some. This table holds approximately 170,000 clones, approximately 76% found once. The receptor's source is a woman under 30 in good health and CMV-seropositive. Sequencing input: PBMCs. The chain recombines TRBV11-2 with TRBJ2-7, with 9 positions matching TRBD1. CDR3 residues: CASSKGQGRSYEQYF. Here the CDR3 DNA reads TGTGCCAGCAGCAAGGGACAGGGTCGGTCCTACGAGCAGTACTTC. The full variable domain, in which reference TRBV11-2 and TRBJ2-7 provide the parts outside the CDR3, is EAGVAQSPRYKIIEKRQSVAFWCNPISGHATLYWYQQILGQGPKLLIQFQNNGVVDDSQLPKDRFSAERLKGVDSTLKIQPAKLEDSAVYLCASSKGQGRSYEQYFGPGTRLTVT.